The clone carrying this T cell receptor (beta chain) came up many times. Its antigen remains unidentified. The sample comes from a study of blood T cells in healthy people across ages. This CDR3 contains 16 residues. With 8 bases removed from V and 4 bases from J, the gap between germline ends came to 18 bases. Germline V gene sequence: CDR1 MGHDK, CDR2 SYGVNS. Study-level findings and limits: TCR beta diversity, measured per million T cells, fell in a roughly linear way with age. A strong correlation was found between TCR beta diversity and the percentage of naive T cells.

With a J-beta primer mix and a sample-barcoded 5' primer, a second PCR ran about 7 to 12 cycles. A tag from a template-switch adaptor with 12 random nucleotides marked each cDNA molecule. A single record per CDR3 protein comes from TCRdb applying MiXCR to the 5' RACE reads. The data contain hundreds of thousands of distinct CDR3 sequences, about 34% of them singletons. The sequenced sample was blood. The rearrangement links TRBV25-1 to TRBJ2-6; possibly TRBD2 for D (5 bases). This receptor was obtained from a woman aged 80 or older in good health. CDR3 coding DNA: TGTGCCAGCGCGTGGGGAGACACGACGGGGGCCAACGTCCTGACTTTC. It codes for CASAWGDTTGANVLTF.